This T cell receptor beta chain came from a study of tumor-infiltrating lymphocytes in primary liver carcinoma. Whole-study context: Tumor staging was T1-T3 N0M0; sizes spanned about 4 to 10 cm across. Sequenced samples came back with roughly 3.5 to 7.5 million productive TCRbeta reads, and the counts looked alike across tissue types. Study-wide results and limits: Blood trailed tumors significantly in top-250-clone fraction (p = 0.039). In tumor-adjacent and tumor-blood pairs, overlap was lower than in tumor region pairs.

This clonotype has a handful of counts. Its antigen is undetermined. CDR1 and CDR2 from the germline V gene are SGHRS and YFSETQ. V was pared by 3 bases and J by 0 bases, with 15 bases between. The CDR3 length is 17 residues. Extraction of RNA together with DNA used about 17-31 mg of unsorted bulk tissue. TCR beta cDNA was reverse-transcribed from 450 to 500 ng of total RNA. The reaction used a constant-region primer and ProtoScript II reverse transcriptase. Each TCR beta library was derived from three nested multiplex PCR rounds that employed slightly modified ARM-PCR. Use of TRBV1-TRBV30 forward primers with a C-beta reverse primer characterized the first two PCR rounds, which lasted about 9 cycles each. TCRdb used MiXCR to reprocess the multiplex PCR reads, holding one entry per CDR3 protein. Altogether 90,000 to 150,000 distinct CDR3 sequences are present, nearly 70% being singletons, with the ten largest covering around 8.1%.

The sequenced sample was tumor-adjacent normal liver tissue. The TCR comes from an older woman with primary liver carcinoma and hepatitis B virus infection. This sequence joins TRBV5-1 and TRBJ1-4, with D maybe TRBD1 (6 bases). In nucleotides, the CDR3 is TGCGCCAGCAGCTCCCTGGGACAATCTGCAACTAATGAAAAACTGTTTTTT. Its protein product is CASSSLGQSATNEKLFF.